Here is one T cell receptor beta chain with its context. Its antigen is undetermined. This record comes from a study of shared clonotypes between healthy human individuals. Profiled with immunoSEQ multiplex PCR; TCRdb holds only in-frame clones, not every one. The sample has roughly 2,000,000 clones, approximately 94% seen once; the top ten hold approximately 1.2%. The CDR3 consists of 15 residues. The V gene's germline CDR1 is SNHLY and CDR2 FYNNEI. J lost 7 bases, V lost 7 bases, and 11 bases had no gene match. General study points: Larger estimated richness was generally recorded for naive subsets relative to memory subsets.

CD45RO-negative CD8 cells positively selected for CCR7 made up the naive population, which excluded terminally differentiated effector memory CD45RA+ cells. Material: naive CD8+ T cells sorted from blood. The receptor comes from a young man in good health. V and J are TRBV2 and TRBJ2-2; TRBD2 matches at 8 bases. The CDR3 is CASKVGVAGLGELFF. In nucleotides, the CDR3 is TGTGCCAGCAAGGTGGGGGTAGCGGGGCTCGGGGAGCTGTTTTTT.